The 27 T cell receptor beta chains listed next were all sequenced from one sample in a study of blood T cell repertoires in COVID-19. The assay was immunoSEQ multiplex PCR, and TCRdb's table has in-frame clones only and misses some. Of 250,000 to 300,000 clones listed, over 75% are singletons. Sequencing was performed on peripheral blood. The receptors shown here come from a woman aged 70-85 years with acute or convalescent COVID-19.

The chain uses TRBV2 and TRBJ1-6; the D gene is possibly TRBD1 (6 bases). This CDR3 is built from 15 residues. The V and J ends lost 8 bases and 6 bases respectively, with 17 bases between them. The V gene's germline CDR1 is SNHLY and CDR2 FYNNEI. The CDR3 DNA sequence: TGTGCCAGCTCAACCGGACAGCCCATTAATTCACCCCTCCACTTT. This gives the protein CASSTGQPINSPLHF.

The V call is TRBV5-4, the J call TRBJ2-5, with TRBD2 as a possible D gene (6 bases). V lost 1 base, J lost 5 bases, and 12 bases lay in between. This CDR3 is built from 14 residues. Germline assignment: CDR1 SGHNT and CDR2 YYREEE (reference sequence). CDR3 region: CASSLKGREETQYF. The CDR3 bases are TGTGCCAGCAGCTTGAAGGGCCGGGAGGAGACCCAGTACTTC.

This clone was seen only once. The CDR3 sequence: CASSLWTASNTGELFF. The CDR3 DNA sequence: TGTGCCAGCAGCCTCTGGACAGCCTCGAACACCGGGGAGCTGTTTTTT. This chain joins TRBV3-1 (or the pseudogene TRBV3-2) and TRBJ2-2; D may be TRBD1 (6 bases). The CDR3 covers 16 residues. V lost 4 bases, J lost 0 bases, and 12 bases lay in between. CDR1 is LGHDT, CDR2 YNNKEL, per germline (reference sequence).

The J gene is TRBJ1-2, the V gene TRBV6-5; no clear D. V was cut by 2 bases and J by 2 bases, with 9 bases left in between. The germline CDR1 and CDR2 sequences are MNHEY and SVGAGI. This CDR3 spans 14 amino acids. Written as DNA, the CDR3 is TGTGCCAGCAGTTACAACGCGGGGAACTATGGCTACACCTTC. This codes for CASSYNAGNYGYTF.

The chain uses TRBV11-2 and TRBJ2-5, with a possible D match to TRBD1 (6 bases). Per germline, CDR1 SGHAT and CDR2 FQNNGV. The ends were cut back, 9 bases at V and 6 bases at J, with 8 bases in the middle. The CDR3 is 10 amino acids. This chain's CDR3 is CASGGQTQYF. The DNA for the CDR3 is TGTGCCAGTGGGGGCCAGACCCAGTACTTC. The variable domain in full, completed from reference TRBV11-2 and TRBJ2-5, reads EAGVAQSPRYKIIEKRQSVAFWCNPISGHATLYWYQQILGQGPKLLIQFQNNGVVDDSQLPKDRFSAERLKGVDSTLKIQPAKLEDSAVYLCASGGQTQYFGPGTRLLVL.

V and J are TRBV24-1 and TRBJ2-1; TRBD1 matches 8 bases. This CDR3 is built from 14 residues. The V gene's germline CDR1 is KGHDR and CDR2 SFDVKD. The ends lost 2 bases at V and 10 bases at J; junction bases unmatched: 6. The CDR3 reads CATSDSQGAREQFF. The CDR3 DNA follows: TGTGCCACCAGTGATTCCCAGGGGGCTAGGGAGCAGTTCTTC.

This clone was detected only once. The chain is built from TRBV7-8 and TRBJ1-4; the D is unclear. Germline CDR1 reads SGHVS; CDR2 reads FQNEAQ. This CDR3 is built from 13 residues. V was trimmed by 5 bases and J by 3 bases, leaving 7 bases between them. The CDR3, as DNA: TGTGCCAGCAGCCGGTTGGCTAATGAAAAACTGTTTTTT. Amino acids: CASSRLANEKLFF.

The chain links TRBV28 to TRBJ1-2, with D perhaps TRBD1 (6 bases). V dropped 7 bases and J dropped 8 bases, with 17 bases sitting between them. The germline V gene encodes CDR1 MDHEN and CDR2 SYDVKM. CDR3 length equals 13 residues. The CDR3 sequence: CASISSGAKGYTF. For the CDR3, the DNA is TGTGCCAGCATAAGTTCAGGGGCCAAGGGCTACACCTTC.

The DNA for the CDR3 is TGTGCCTCCAGGACGGGGGTCGGCCCAGATACGCAGTATTTT. Residues: CASRTGVGPDTQYF. V is TRBV19 and J is TRBJ2-3, with a possible D match to TRBD2 (6 bases). The ends were cut back, 11 bases at V and 4 bases at J, with 19 bases in the middle. Germline lookup yields CDR1 LNHDA and CDR2 SQIVND (reference sequence). The CDR3 runs 14 residues. Variable domain in full (rest from reference TRBV19 and TRBJ2-3): DGGITQSPKYLFRKEGQNVTLSCEQNLNHDAMYWYRQDPGQGLRLIYYSQIVNDFQKGDIAEGYSVSREKKESFPLTVTSAQKNPTAFYLCASRTGVGPDTQYFGPGTRLTVL.

The chain carries TRBV29-1 and TRBJ1-1; 7 bases are shared with TRBD1. Trimming took 3 bases from V and 6 from J; bases not matched to a gene: 4. Germline V gene lookup returns CDR1 SQVTM and CDR2 ANQGSEA. This CDR3 has 12 residues. CDR3 protein: CSVDEGAAEAFF. CDR3 nucleotides: TGCAGCGTTGATGAGGGGGCGGCTGAAGCTTTCTTT.

The gene calls are TRBV9 and TRBJ2-2, with a possible D match to TRBD2 (6 bases). This CDR3 is built from 19 residues. V was shortened by 0 bases and J by 5 bases, with 23 bases between the two germline ends. The germline V gene has CDR1 SGDLS and CDR2 YYNGEE. Here the CDR3 reads CASSVAPAWMAGRTGELFF. CDR3 coding DNA: TGTGCCAGCAGCGTAGCCCCCGCTTGGATGGCGGGGCGGACCGGGGAGCTGTTTTTT.

The chain has TRBV10-1 and TRBJ2-1; 7 bases match TRBD1. The CDR3 has 13 amino acids. J gave up 6 bases and V 10 bases, and 9 bases lay outside the gene matches. The germline V gene has CDR1 WNHNN and CDR2 SYGVQD (reference sequence). This CDR3 reads CAKVPRQGNEQFF. The CDR3 DNA follows: TGCGCCAAAGTACCTCGACAGGGCAATGAGCAGTTCTTC.

To note about this clone: Other DNA sequences in the sample encode the same CDR3. The CDR3 loop is CASRTVYGYTF. The CDR3 DNA reads as TGTGCCAGTAGGACAGTGTACGGCTACACCTTC. The chain carries TRBV19 and TRBJ1-2, with TRBD1 as a possible D gene (5 bases). Trimming took off 6 bases at V and 8 bases at J, with 10 bases between the two ends. CDR1 is LNHDA, CDR2 SQIVND, per germline (reference sequence). CDR3 size: 11 residues.

The chain has TRBV7-2 and TRBJ1-1; D remains ambiguous. V gave up 0 bases and J gave up 9 bases, with 14 bases separating them. Germline assignment: CDR1 SGHTA and CDR2 FQGNSA. This CDR3 is 14 amino acids long. CDR3 in DNA: TGTGCCAGCAGCTTAGCGCGGGCAGCACTCCAAGCTTTCTTT. The encoded protein is CASSLARAALQAFF.

This clone showed up just a few times. Other DNA variants within this sample encode the same CDR3. The chain has TRBV5-4 and TRBJ1-2, with 7 bases matching TRBD1. Germline assignment: CDR1 SGHNT and CDR2 YYREEE (reference sequence). The CDR3 extends over 13 amino acids. V dropped 4 bases and J dropped 2; count of bases not matched to a gene: 2. The CDR3 nucleotides are TGTGCCAGCAGCCTACAGGGGAACTATGGCTACACCTTC. Protein sequence: CASSLQGNYGYTF.

V usage is TRBV21-1 and J usage is TRBJ1-5. TRBV21-1 is a pseudogene segment. This CDR3 is built from 16 residues. This CDR3 is CASSKGGEMSNQPQHF. The CDR3 DNA reads as TGTGCCAGCAGCAAGGGGGGGGAAATGAGCAATCAGCCCCAGCATTTT.

V usage is TRBV19 and J usage is TRBJ2-3; D is unresolved. V was cut by 6 bases and J by 0 bases, with 7 bases left in between. Germline-derived CDR1 and CDR2 are LNHDA and SQIVND (reference sequence). The CDR3 loop spans 13 amino acids. CDR3 sequence reads: CASRMTSTDTQYF. In DNA form, the CDR3 reads TGTGCCAGTAGAATGACTAGCACAGATACGCAGTATTTT.

The chain uses TRBV5-1 and TRBJ2-5; tentatively, D is TRBD1 (6 bases). Trimming left V 4 bases short and J 2 bases short, with 12 bases between. The germline V gene encodes CDR1 SGHRS and CDR2 YFSETQ. The CDR3 sequence is 14 residues long. CDR3 sequence reads: CASSPGHRQETQYF. CDR3 DNA: TGCGCCAGCAGCCCGGGACATCGGCAAGAGACCCAGTACTTC.

This clone was seen a handful of times. The rearrangement joins TRBV6-5 to TRBJ1-5, with D unclear. Trimming shortened V by 6 bases and J by 3 bases, and 9 bases separated the two germline ends. Germline lookup yields CDR1 MNHEY and CDR2 SVGAGI. The CDR3 spans 13 residues. The CDR3 here is CASSLRSNQPQHF. In nucleotides, the CDR3 is TGTGCCAGCAGCCTCCGGTCCAATCAGCCCCAGCATTTT.

The chain's CDR3 is CASSHKDSEGTEAFF. The DNA for the CDR3 is TGTGCCAGCTCACACAAGGACAGTGAGGGCACTGAAGCTTTCTTT. V and J are TRBV18 and TRBJ1-1; TRBD1 might be the D (6 bases). With 4 bases removed from V and 4 bases from J, the gap between germline ends came to 16 bases. There are 15 residues in the CDR3. Looked up from germline, CDR1 is KGHSH and CDR2 is LQKENI.

This chain uses TRBV5-8 with TRBJ1-2, with D possibly being TRBD1 (6 bases). This CDR3 spans 14 amino acids. Germline V gives CDR1 SGHTS, CDR2 YDEGEE. V dropped 0 bases and J dropped 2 bases, with 8 bases sitting between them. CDR3 in amino acids: CASSLAGTNYGYTF. The CDR3 DNA follows: TGTGCCAGCAGCTTGGCCGGGACAAACTATGGCTACACCTTC.

This chain joins TRBV7-9 and TRBJ1-6; D unresolved. The V gene lost 8 bases and the J gene lost 4 bases, with 3 bases spanning the gap. Germline loops: CDR1 SEHNR, CDR2 FQNEAQ (reference sequence). The CDR3 has 11 amino acids. The CDR3 coding sequence is TGTGCCAGCTCGTATAATTCACCCCTCCACTTT. It specifies CASSYNSPLHF.

The V gene is TRBV5-1, the J gene TRBJ1-1; 10 nucleotides agree with TRBD1. Germline values: CDR1 SGHRS, CDR2 YFSETQ. V was clipped by 4 bases and J by 5 bases; unmatched bases: 8. This CDR3 is built from 15 residues. DNA of the CDR3: TGCGCCAGCAGCGGGACAGGGGCTAAGTGGACTGAAGCTTTCTTT. This encodes CASSGTGAKWTEAFF.

This sequence joins TRBV2 and TRBJ2-1; 14 nucleotides line up with TRBD2. Per the germline V gene, CDR1 is SNHLY and CDR2 is FYNNEI. The CDR3 contains 15 residues. Unmatched junction bases numbered 6, after V lost 6 bases and J lost 8 bases. The CDR3 sequence: CASRATSGGAYEQFF. CDR3 DNA sequence: TGTGCCAGCAGAGCGACTAGCGGGGGGGCGTATGAGCAGTTCTTC. The variable domain in full, completed from reference TRBV2 and TRBJ2-1, reads EPEVTQTPSHQVTQMGQEVILRCVPISNHLYFYWYRQILGQKVEFLVSFYNNEISEKSEIFDDQFSVERPDGSNFTLKIRSTKLEDSAMYFCASRATSGGAYEQFFGPGTRLTVL.

This chain links TRBV7-3 with TRBJ2-1, with TRBD1 as a possible D gene (6 bases). V shed 1 base and J shed 5 bases, with 12 bases lying between them. CDR1 and CDR2 from the germline V gene are SGHTA and FQGTGA. The CDR3 contains 15 residues. CDR3 residues: CASSLISSGDNEQFF. The CDR3 coding sequence is TGTGCCAGCAGCTTAATTTCATCAGGGGACAATGAGCAGTTCTTC. Variable domain in full (rest from reference TRBV7-3 and TRBJ2-1): GAGVSQTPSNKVTEKGKYVELRCDPISGHTALYWYRQSLGQGPEFLIYFQGTGAADDSGLPNDRFFAVRPEGSVSTLKIQRTERGDSAVYLCASSLISSGDNEQFFGPGTRLTVL.

The chain links TRBV5-5 to TRBJ2-3, with TRBD2 matching over 12 bases. The CDR3 has 18 residues. Germline V gene lookup returns CDR1 SGHKS and CDR2 YYEKEE (reference sequence). The trim removed 1 base at V and 6 bases at J, leaving 12 bases unmatched. The CDR3 region has the DNA TGTGCCAGCAGCTTGTCCCCACTAGCGGGGGGCTTGGGGGATACGCAGTATTTT. This codes for CASSLSPLAGGLGDTQYF. The full variable domain, with the rest looked up from reference TRBV5-5 and TRBJ2-3, is DAGVTQSPTHLIKTRGQQVTLRCSPISGHKSVSWYQQVLGQGPQFIFQYYEKEERGRGNFPDRFSARQFPNYSSELNVNALLLGDSALYLCASSLSPLAGGLGDTQYFGPGTRLTVL.

The chain employs TRBV6-4 and TRBJ1-2, with D unclear. The V gene's germline CDR1 is MRHNA and CDR2 SNTAGT. The CDR3 consists of 13 residues. V was pared by 4 bases and J by 4 bases, with 10 bases between. The CDR3 sequence: CASSALHSYGYTF. CDR3 DNA: TGTGCCAGCAGTGCTCTCCACTCCTATGGCTACACCTTC.